Below are 6 T cell receptor beta chains sequenced from a single sample in a study of preoperative IRX-2 immunotherapy in early breast cancer. Only in-frame clones appear in the TCRdb table, and some are missing; sequencing was by immunoSEQ multiplex PCR. The sample lists roughly 99,000 clones, roughly 89% occurring once. The treatment denotes: preoperative locoregional IRX-2 cytokine immunotherapy. The sequencing here drew on tumor tissue, taken after IRX-2 immunotherapy. The receptors originated from a human donor with breast cancer.

This clone has a single count. The chain combines TRBV28 with TRBJ1-2; TRBD1 matches 12 bases. Germline V CDR1 and CDR2: MDHEN, SYDVKM. CDR3 length equals 14 residues. J was trimmed by 2 bases and V by 6 bases; bases with no gene match: 1. In DNA, the CDR3 is TGTGCCAGCAGGGGACAGGGGGCAAACTATGGCTACACCTTC. Its protein is CASRGQGANYGYTF.

This clone has a single count. This chain connects TRBV29-1 to TRBJ2-1; D perhaps matches TRBD2 (5 bases). This CDR3 contains 14 residues. Germline V gene sequence: CDR1 SQVTM, CDR2 ANQGSEA. Trimming shortened V by 5 bases and J by 3 bases, and 14 bases separated the two germline ends. DNA for the CDR3: TGCAGCGTTATCCTCGGGGTGGTCTACAATGAGCAGTTCTTC. Translated: CSVILGVVYNEQFF.

This clone has a handful of counts. The V call is TRBV11-3, the J call TRBJ2-7; the D is unclear. Germline V gives CDR1 SGHNT, CDR2 YENEEA. The germline V and J ends were trimmed by 5 bases and 4 bases, with 15 bases remaining between them. The CDR3 is 14 residues long. The CDR3 reads CASSLGFQVYEQYF. CDR3 bases: TGTGCCAGCAGCCTGGGGTTCCAGGTTTACGAGCAGTACTTC.

This chain links TRBV5-1 with TRBJ1-2, with D maybe TRBD1 (6 bases). The germline gives CDR1 SGHRS, CDR2 YFSETQ. Trimming took off 0 bases at V and 3 bases at J, with 9 bases between the two ends. CDR3 size: 14 residues. CDR3 residues: CASSLDRADYGYTF. The CDR3 DNA reads as TGCGCCAGCAGCTTGGACAGGGCTGACTATGGCTACACCTTC.

The chain joins TRBV5-1 to TRBJ2-1, with 13 bases fitting TRBD2. J was trimmed by 8 bases and V by 3 bases; bases with no gene match: 8. This CDR3 is built from 16 residues. Germline CDR1 reads SGHRS; CDR2 reads YFSETQ. This CDR3 is CASSWTSGRRIDEQFF. The CDR3 bases are TGCGCCAGCAGCTGGACTAGCGGGAGAAGGATCGATGAGCAGTTCTTC.

The CDR3 DNA is TGTGCCAGCTCACCCCCGGTTTTAGCGGGATTCCGCACAGATACGCAGTATTTT. This sequence encodes CASSPPVLAGFRTDTQYF. The chain couples TRBV18 to TRBJ2-3; 8 nucleotides match TRBD2. CDR3 length equals 18 residues. Germline loops: CDR1 KGHSH, CDR2 LQKENI. V dropped 3 bases and J dropped 1; count of bases not matched to a gene: 12.